Below, 27 T cell receptor beta chains from the same sample are listed, as sequenced in a study of T-cell reconstitution after alpha-beta-depleted transplantation in children. TCRbeta library preparation incorporated unique molecular identifiers. TCRdb passed the PCR reads through MiXCR, listing each CDR3 protein once. The sample lists 260,000 or so distinct CDR3 sequences, around 11% seen once, with about 2.4% in the top ten. The sequencing used PBMCs from the stem cell graft donor, collected from the stem cell graft. Receptors originate from a human donor who donated a stem cell graft to a child with acute lymphoblastic leukemia.

This clonotype was counted many times. The rearrangement uses TRBV6-2 or TRBV6-3 and TRBJ2-3; a possible D gene is TRBD1 (6 bases). V was cut by 7 bases and J by 2 bases, with 19 bases left in between. The CDR3 sequence is 16 residues long. From germline, CDR1 is MNHEY and CDR2 SVGEGT. CDR3 residues: CASKKERDILTDTQYF. CDR3 nucleotide sequence: TGTGCCAGCAAGAAGGAGAGGGACATCCTCACAGATACGCAGTATTTT.

This clonotype was detected many times. The chain links TRBV6-1 to TRBJ1-5; D remains unclear. Germline V lookup: CDR1 MNHNS, CDR2 SASEGT. The CDR3 sequence is 13 residues long. Trimming took 6 bases from V and 4 from J, leaving 10 bases between them. In DNA form, the CDR3 reads TGTGCCAGCAGGCCGACACGTAATCAGCCCCAGCATTTT. This encodes CASRPTRNQPQHF.

This clonotype occurred many times. The V and J genes are TRBV5-1 and TRBJ2-3; 7 bases agree with TRBD2. This CDR3 is built from 15 residues. The germline V gene encodes CDR1 SGHRS and CDR2 YFSETQ. With 2 bases clipped from V and 1 base from J, the junction kept 4 bases outside the gene matches. The chain's CDR3 is CASSFVGRGTDTQYF. The DNA of the CDR3 is TGCGCCAGCAGCTTTGTGGGGAGGGGCACAGATACGCAGTATTTT.

The CDR3, as DNA: TGCAGCGTTGTACCGGCGGGTTCCTTGGACAGTCAGTACTTC. It encodes CSVVPAGSLDSQYF. The chain couples TRBV29-1 to TRBJ2-4, with D tentatively TRBD1 (6 bases). There are 14 residues in the CDR3. CDR1 is SQVTM, CDR2 ANQGSEA, per germline. Trimming shortened V by 4 bases and J by 12 bases, and 22 bases separated the two germline ends.

V and J are TRBV27 and TRBJ2-7; TRBD1 matches at 9 bases. CDR3 length: 17 residues. The V gene's germline CDR1 is MNHEY and CDR2 SMNVEV (reference sequence). V dropped 5 bases and J dropped 1; count of bases not matched to a gene: 12. In DNA form, the CDR3 reads TGTGCCAGCAGTCCGACCTTGGACAGGGGATTTTCCTACGAGCAGTACTTC. Its translation is CASSPTLDRGFSYEQYF.

The sample holds many counts of this clonotype. The chain links TRBV9 to TRBJ2-1; 10 bases align to TRBD2. V gave up 3 bases and J gave up 8 bases; unmatched junction bases: 11. Germline values: CDR1 SGDLS, CDR2 YYNGEE. This CDR3 comprises 16 residues. The CDR3 bases are TGTGCCAGCAGCGCTAAGCGGGAGGGCCCTAAATATGAGCAGTTCTTC. This codes for CASSAKREGPKYEQFF. Full variable domain (rest looked up from reference TRBV9 and TRBJ2-1): DSGVTQTPKHLITATGQRVTLRCSPRSGDLSVYWYQQSLDQGLQFLIQYYNGEERAKGNILERFSAQQFPDLHSELNLSSLELGDSALYFCASSAKREGPKYEQFFGPGTRLTVL.

This clonotype was counted many times. The chain couples TRBV5-1 to TRBJ2-3; 10 nucleotides align to TRBD1. Per the germline V gene, CDR1 is SGHRS and CDR2 is YFSETQ. The ends lost 3 bases at V and 0 bases at J; junction bases unmatched: 4. The CDR3 length is 16 residues. The CDR3, as DNA: TGCGCCAGCAGCTCGACAGGGGGCCGAAGCACAGATACGCAGTATTTT. Amino acid sequence: CASSSTGGRSTDTQYF. Together with reference TRBV5-1 and TRBJ2-3, the CDR3 gives the full variable domain: KAGVTQTPRYLIKTRGQQVTLSCSPISGHRSVSWYQQTPGQGLQFLFEYFSETQRNKGNFPGRFSGRQFSNSRSEMNVSTLELGDSALYLCASSSTGGRSTDTQYFGPGTRLTVL.

This chain connects TRBV19 to TRBJ1-2, with a tentative D call TRBD1 (6 bases). Looked up from germline, CDR1 is LNHDA and CDR2 is SQIVND (reference sequence). V was cut by 7 bases and J by 2 bases, with 11 bases left in between. The CDR3 consists of 13 residues. The CDR3 is CASKHQGNYGYTF. The CDR3, as DNA: TGTGCCAGTAAGCACCAGGGGAACTATGGCTACACCTTC.

This clonotype has a handful of counts. The rearrangement joins TRBV11-3 to TRBJ1-1, with 10 bases aligning to TRBD1. This CDR3 comprises 15 residues. Losses at the gene ends were 5 bases for V and 1 base for J; bases not matched to a gene: 4. Germline lookup yields CDR1 SGHNT and CDR2 YENEEA. The CDR3 is CASSARTGGNTEAFF. The CDR3 nucleotides read TGTGCCAGCAGCGCTCGGACAGGGGGGAACACTGAAGCTTTCTTT.

The chain links TRBV20-1 to TRBJ1-3; the D is unclear. This CDR3 has 14 residues. Looked up from germline, CDR1 is DFQATT and CDR2 is SNEGSKA (reference sequence). V was trimmed by 6 bases and J by 0 bases, leaving 12 bases between them. CDR3 amino acids: CSARLPVSGNTIYF. CDR3 bases: TGCAGTGCCAGGCTCCCGGTCTCTGGAAACACCATATATTTT.

This clonotype was picked up many times. The chain has TRBV25-1 and TRBJ2-7; 8 positions match TRBD1. The CDR3 sequence is 15 residues long. Germline V gives CDR1 MGHDK, CDR2 SYGVNS. The J segment lost 2 bases and the V segment lost 4 bases, leaving 7 bases of the junction unmatched. Here the CDR3 DNA reads TGTGCCAGCAGTGGGTTCACGACAGGGGCCTACGAGCAGTACTTC. This gives the protein CASSGFTTGAYEQYF.

This clonotype has more than one count but fewer than ten. The junction does not match germline at one end; this may be a read error. The genes are TRBV2 and TRBJ1-2; 7 nucleotides line up with TRBD1. CDR3 length equals 15 residues. Germline-derived CDR1 and CDR2 are SNHLY and FYNNEI. The CDR3 DNA follows: TGTGCCAGCAGCGAAGGACAGGTTTTGGGCTATGGCTACACCTTC. Translating gives CASSEGQVLGYGYTF.

This clonotype came up many times. The genes are TRBV20-1 and TRBJ1-2; D gene unclear. This CDR3 region has 15 residues. Trimming removed 1 base at V and 0 bases at J, with 12 bases between. Germline CDR1 reads DFQATT; CDR2 reads SNEGSKA (reference sequence). CDR3 in DNA: TGCAGTGCTAGAGGATTTGACACGGCTAACTATGGCTACACCTTC. This encodes CSARGFDTANYGYTF.

This clonotype was found many times. For the CDR3, the DNA is TGTGCCAGCAACATCGGGACTAGCGGGAGGGCAAGGGGTGAGCAGTTCTTC. Protein product: CASNIGTSGRARGEQFF. The rearrangement uses TRBV28 and TRBJ2-1; 16 nucleotides match TRBD2. Germline-derived CDR1 and CDR2 are MDHEN and SYDVKM. The CDR3 has 17 amino acids. V trimming: 7 bases; J trimming: 9 bases; junction bases outside the gene matches: 12. Full variable domain (missing parts from reference TRBV28 and TRBJ2-1): DVKVTQSSRYLVKRTGEKVFLECVQDMDHENMFWYRQDPGLGLRLIYFSYDVKMKEKGDIPEGYSVSREKKERFSLILESASTNQTSMYLCASNIGTSGRARGEQFFGPGTRLTVL.

This clonotype was seen only a few times. The chain recombines TRBV7-2 with TRBJ2-3, with a possible D match to TRBD1 (6 bases). The CDR3 consists of 11 residues. From germline, CDR1 is SGHTA and CDR2 FQGNSA. With 5 bases removed from V and 9 bases from J, the gap between germline ends came to 9 bases. CDR3 DNA: TGTGCCAGCAGCCAGGGGCGGACGCAGTATTTT. It encodes CASSQGRTQYF.

Remarks on this clonotype: Since a much larger clone is just one base distant, this may be a read error. The V gene is TRBV20-1, the J gene TRBJ2-7, with D perhaps being TRBD1 or TRBD2 (6 bases each). The CDR3 sequence is 18 residues long. The germline CDR1 and CDR2 sequences are DFQATT and SNEGSKA (reference sequence). V lost 3 bases to trimming and J lost 6 bases, with 30 bases between them. This CDR3 is CSASGGIGFVVSTGEQYF. For the CDR3, the DNA is TGCAGTGCTAGCGGGGGCATAGGGTTCGTGGTCTCCACGGGCGAGCAGTACTTC.

CDR3 sequence: CASSTSSTGRETQYF. The CDR3 nucleotides are TGTGCCAGCAGCACCTCATCGACAGGAAGAGAGACCCAGTACTTC. This rearrangement joins TRBV28 to TRBJ2-5; TRBD1 is a possible D gene (6 bases). The CDR3 is 15 amino acids. CDR1 is MDHEN, CDR2 SYDVKM, per germline. Trimming removed 6 bases from V and 4 bases from J, with 18 bases in between.

This clonotype was seen repeatedly, ten times or more. The chain couples TRBV18 to TRBJ2-7; TRBD1 matches 7 bases. The CDR3 loop spans 18 amino acids. Germline CDR1 KGHSH, CDR2 LQKENI. With 2 bases clipped from V and 3 bases from J, the junction kept 16 bases outside the gene matches. The CDR3 spells CASSPKGLSTGAGYEQYF. The DNA for the CDR3 is TGTGCCAGCTCACCAAAAGGGCTGTCTACAGGGGCCGGCTACGAGCAGTACTTC. Supplemented by reference TRBV18 and TRBJ2-7, the full variable domain reads NAGVMQNPRHLVRRRGQEARLRCSPMKGHSHVYWYRQLPEEGLKFMVYLQKENIIDESGMPKERFSAEFPKEGPSILRIQQVVRGDSAAYFCASSPKGLSTGAGYEQYFGPGTRLTVT.

This clonotype was picked up many times. This chain uses TRBV6-2 or TRBV6-3 with TRBJ1-2, with 9 positions matching TRBD1. The CDR3 is made up of 15 amino acids. The ends lost 6 bases at V and 1 base at J; junction bases unmatched: 6. Germline V gene lookup returns CDR1 MNHEY and CDR2 SVGEGT. This chain's CDR3 is CASRGTGTNNYGYTF. The CDR3 DNA sequence: TGTGCCAGCAGGGGGACAGGGACCAATAACTATGGCTACACCTTC.

In its sample, this clonotype was seen many times. The J gene is TRBJ2-2, the V gene TRBV5-1; possibly TRBD1 for D (6 bases). Trimming shortened V by 0 bases and J by 4 bases, and 10 bases separated the two germline ends. CDR3 length: 15 residues. The germline V gene has CDR1 SGHRS and CDR2 YFSETQ. This CDR3 reads CASSLAGVATGELFF. DNA for the CDR3: TGCGCCAGCAGCTTGGCAGGGGTAGCCACCGGGGAGCTGTTTTTT.

This clonotype was seen a handful of times. The V call is TRBV30, the J call TRBJ1-5; D not resolved. In germline, CDR1 is GTSNPN, CDR2 SVGIG (reference sequence). The V and J ends lost 2 bases and 5 bases respectively, with 13 bases between them. The CDR3 runs 14 residues. The CDR3 DNA follows: TGTGCCTGGAGTCCGCCTGGACCCTATCAGCCCCAGCATTTT. It encodes CAWSPPGPYQPQHF.

V is TRBV4-2 and J is TRBJ1-2, with TRBD1 matching over 8 bases. In germline, CDR1 is LGHNA, CDR2 YNFKEQ. V dropped 10 bases and J dropped 8; count of bases not matched to a gene: 18. The CDR3 is 15 amino acids. The CDR3 loop is CAMGPAGTGNRGYTF. In DNA form, the CDR3 reads TGTGCCATGGGCCCGGCCGGGACAGGAAATCGCGGCTACACCTTC.

This clonotype was recorded at least ten times. The chain combines TRBV12-3 or TRBV12-4 with TRBJ2-7; 7 bases match TRBD1. The CDR3 has 14 amino acids. V lost 5 bases and J lost 5; bases outside the gene matches: 9. CDR3 region: CASSRTGEIHEQYF. CDR3 sequence (DNA): TGTGCCAGCAGTCGCACAGGGGAGATCCACGAGCAGTACTTC.

This clonotype was seen ten or more times. The genes are TRBV10-1 and TRBJ2-7; D perhaps matches TRBD2 (6 bases). This CDR3 has 14 amino acids. The germline V and J ends were trimmed by 6 bases and 6 bases, with 18 bases remaining between them. Germline V lookup: CDR1 WNHNN, CDR2 SYGVQD (reference sequence). The CDR3 region is CASSRDSSNLEQYF. The DNA of the CDR3 is TGCGCCAGCAGCCGGGACTCTAGTAACCTCGAGCAGTACTTC.

This clonotype has ten or more counts. The V and J genes are TRBV5-1 and TRBJ2-4; D might be TRBD1 or TRBD2, each matching 6 bases. V dropped 0 bases and J dropped 3 bases, with 16 bases sitting between them. This CDR3 comprises 17 residues. Germline CDR1 is SGHRS and CDR2 is YFSETQ. The CDR3 sequence: CASSLVLGGEDKNIQYF. Here the CDR3 DNA reads TGCGCCAGCAGCTTGGTCTTGGGGGGCGAGGACAAAAACATTCAGTACTTC.

This clonotype was observed at least ten times. Lacking the conserved final phenylalanine or tryptophan, this CDR3 likely reflects a read error. The DNA is left out, because the CDR3 cannot be placed on it with certainty; the CDR3 is given as TCRdb lists it. CDR3 amino acids: CASSPGRGAGDFL. This chain links TRBV6-6 with TRBJ2-7; the tabulated D call, TRBD2, remains unverified against the DNA. The CDR3 is made up of 13 amino acids, end residues included. From germline, CDR1 is MNHNY and CDR2 SVGAGI (reference sequence).

A note on this clonotype: This may be a read error, as it is one base from a much larger clone. As the CDR3 is not closed by the conserved phenylalanine or tryptophan, this likely results from a read error. The V and J genes are TRBV7-9 and TRBJ2-5; D possibly corresponds to TRBD2 (5 bases). The CDR3 contains 15 residues. Trimming took 5 bases from V and 4 from J, leaving 17 bases between them. Germline-derived CDR1 and CDR2 are SEHNR and FQNEAQ (reference sequence). The CDR3: CASSQTAGRRETQYY. The CDR3 nucleotides are TGTGCCAGCAGCCAAACTGCGGGCAGGCGAGAGACCCAGTACTAC.